A single sample is the source of the 31 T cell receptor beta chains below, sequenced in a study of shared clonotypes between healthy human individuals. Some clones are missing from TCRdb's copy, which holds only in-frame ones; the method was immunoSEQ multiplex PCR. The sample records about 79,000 clones, about 61% being singletons. Input material: memory CD8+ T cells sorted from blood. The subset: CD45RO+ cells pooled with CCR7-negative TemRA cells. These receptors were obtained from a man aged 25-45 years in good health.

The gene calls are TRBV4-1 and TRBJ2-1, with TRBD2 identical over 12 bases. This CDR3 is 18 amino acids long. Germline V gene lookup returns CDR1 MGHRA and CDR2 YSYEKL. V lost 0 bases to trimming and J lost 6 bases; unmatched junction nucleotides: 9. The CDR3: CASSQDSPLAGGFNEQFF. The CDR3 coding sequence is TGCGCCAGCAGCCAAGATTCCCCACTAGCGGGAGGATTCAATGAGCAGTTCTTC.

The genes are TRBV19 and TRBJ2-2, with 9 bases identical to TRBD1. Looked up from germline, CDR1 is LNHDA and CDR2 is SQIVND (reference sequence). The V segment lost 6 bases and the J segment 6 bases; nucleotides outside the gene matches: 8. CDR3 length equals 15 residues. CDR3 in DNA: TGTGCCAGTAGGGACAGGGGAAAACGCCCCGGGGAGCTGTTTTTT. Translated, it gives CASRDRGKRPGELFF.

The chain combines TRBV19 with TRBJ1-2; D is unclear. The CDR3 is 13 amino acids. The ends were cut back, 5 bases at V and 5 bases at J, with 12 bases in the middle. Germline V gene lookup returns CDR1 LNHDA and CDR2 SQIVND (reference sequence). CDR3 sequence reads: CASSSTSPYGYTF. CDR3 in DNA: TGTGCCAGTAGTTCGACATCACCTTATGGCTACACCTTC.

The chain joins TRBV7-2 to TRBJ2-7; D assignment may be TRBD1 or TRBD2 (6 bases each). Germline V gives CDR1 SGHTA, CDR2 FQGNSA. The CDR3 length is 16 residues. The V and J ends lost 7 bases and 4 bases respectively, with 23 bases between them. The CDR3 here is CASTGTGGRQQYEQYF. The DNA of the CDR3 is TGTGCCAGCACCGGGACTGGGGGCCGTCAACAATACGAGCAGTACTTC. Using reference TRBV7-2 and TRBJ2-7 for the parts outside the CDR3, the full variable domain is GAGVSQSPSNKVTEKGKDVELRCDPISGHTALYWYRQSLGQGLEFLIYFQGNSAPDKSGLPSDRFSAERTGGSVSTLTIQRTQQEDSAVYLCASTGTGGRQQYEQYFGPGTRLTVT.

This clone was recorded a few times. The chain has TRBV5-6 and TRBJ2-1; D not resolved. CDR3 length: 15 residues. Trimming cost V 0 bases and J 0 bases, with 7 bases left between them. Germline V lookup: CDR1 SGHDT, CDR2 YYEEEE. Here the CDR3 reads CASSLDLSSYNEQFF. CDR3 in DNA: TGTGCCAGCAGCTTGGACCTGAGCTCCTACAATGAGCAGTTCTTC.

This clone was recorded only once. The rearrangement uses TRBV2 and TRBJ2-5; 8 positions match TRBD2. Germline trimming cut 4 bases from V and 2 bases from J; bases unmatched to any gene: 6. Germline CDR1 SNHLY, CDR2 FYNNEI. There are 15 residues in the CDR3. In DNA, the CDR3 is TGTGCCAGCAGTGGGATAGCTAGCGGGCAAGAGACCCAGTACTTC. Protein product: CASSGIASGQETQYF.

This chain links TRBV5-6 with TRBJ2-1; D is undetermined. Trimming cost V 4 bases and J 8 bases, with 16 bases left between them. The germline V gene encodes CDR1 SGHDT and CDR2 YYEEEE. The CDR3 has 14 amino acids. CDR3: CASSLGSTGDEQFF. The CDR3 region has the DNA TGTGCCAGCAGCCTTGGATCAACTGGCGATGAGCAGTTCTTC.

This chain joins TRBV25-1 and TRBJ2-7; the D is unclear. Trimming took 3 bases from V and 3 from J, leaving 6 bases between them. The CDR3 loop spans 12 amino acids. Germline lookup yields CDR1 MGHDK and CDR2 SYGVNS. Here the CDR3 DNA reads TGTGCCAGCAGTGACCCGGGCTACGAGCAGTACTTC. Translation: CASSDPGYEQYF.

The chain carries TRBV7-2 and TRBJ2-5; no definite D call. CDR3 size: 15 residues. The V and J ends lost 1 base and 2 bases respectively, with 11 bases between them. In germline, CDR1 is SGHTA, CDR2 FQGNSA. The CDR3, as DNA: TGTGCCAGCAGCTTAGTGTCGCTTCAACAAGAGACCCAGTACTTC. It translates to CASSLVSLQQETQYF.

The chain links TRBV28 to TRBJ2-1; D is undetermined. The germline gives CDR1 MDHEN, CDR2 SYDVKM. Trimming left V 4 bases short and J 2 bases short, with 0 bases between. The CDR3 spans 11 residues. CDR3 in DNA: TGTGCCAGCAGTTCCTACAATGAGCAGTTCTTC. It yields the protein CASSSYNEQFF.

This clone was picked up a small number of times. The V gene is TRBV19, the J gene TRBJ2-1, with D unclear. CDR1 and CDR2 from the germline V gene are LNHDA and SQIVND (reference sequence). V gave up 3 bases and J gave up 6 bases, with 9 bases separating them. This CDR3 has 13 amino acids. The CDR3, as DNA: TGTGCCAGTAGTATTACCCCTGGCAATGAGCAGTTCTTC. Encoded protein: CASSITPGNEQFF.

The V and J genes are TRBV11-3 and TRBJ2-1; possible D gene TRBD2, 6 bases. In germline, CDR1 is SGHNT, CDR2 YENEEA. V was pared by 1 base and J by 8 bases, with 12 bases between. This CDR3 is built from 14 residues. The CDR3 DNA reads TGTGCCAGCAGCTTAGGCCTCGGCGGGGATGAGCAGTTCTTC. Translating gives CASSLGLGGDEQFF.

This clone was counted a single time. This rearrangement joins TRBV5-1 to TRBJ2-2; perhaps TRBD1 as D (6 bases). Looked up from germline, CDR1 is SGHRS and CDR2 is YFSETQ. Between the trimmed V and J ends, which lost 4 bases and 3 bases, there was a span of 16 bases. The CDR3 is 16 amino acids. The DNA of the CDR3 is TGCGCCAGCAGCCAGATGACAGGATCCGACACCGGGGAGCTGTTTTTT. Translated: CASSQMTGSDTGELFF.

The chain combines TRBV9 with TRBJ1-1; no definite D call. V dropped 3 bases and J dropped 4 bases, with 13 bases sitting between them. This CDR3 contains 14 residues. Germline CDR1 and CDR2: SGDLS and YYNGEE. CDR3 coding DNA: TGTGCCAGCAGCGGACGGGAGTCCACCACTGAAGCTTTCTTT. It specifies CASSGRESTTEAFF.

The rearrangement uses TRBV7-2 and TRBJ2-7, with no clear D. Germline V lookup: CDR1 SGHTA, CDR2 FQGNSA. CDR3 length: 13 residues. V was cut by 4 bases and J by 6 bases, with 13 bases left in between. The CDR3 is CASSSGRVSEQYF. Written as DNA, the CDR3 is TGTGCCAGCAGCTCCGGCAGAGTCTCCGAGCAGTACTTC.

In the case of this clone: No DNA is shown, since the ends of the CDR3 on it are uncertain; the CDR3 is the one TCRdb lists. V usage is TRBV6-1 and J usage is TRBJ2-1; the table calls TRBD2, which could not be checked here. Germline V gene sequence: CDR1 MNHNS, CDR2 SASEGT. The CDR3 is made up of 17 amino acids, end residues included. The CDR3 loop is CASSEALRFGRETEQFF.

The chain has TRBV19 and TRBJ2-1; D may match TRBD1 or TRBD2 (5 bases each). The V and J ends lost 10 bases and 6 bases respectively, with 19 bases between them. The CDR3 is 14 amino acids. Germline V CDR1 and CDR2: LNHDA, SQIVND (reference sequence). Written as DNA, the CDR3 is TGTGCCACCCGGAGGAGACAGAGCTCCAATGAGCAGTTCTTC. It encodes CATRRRQSSNEQFF.

The genes are TRBV7-3 and TRBJ1-1; D remains unclear. V gave up 2 bases and J gave up 8 bases, with 12 bases separating them. This CDR3 comprises 13 residues. Germline V gives CDR1 SGHTA, CDR2 FQGTGA. CDR3 sequence: CASSLETTGEAFF. CDR3 DNA: TGTGCCAGCAGCTTAGAGACCACCGGGGAAGCTTTCTTT.

The chain uses TRBV29-1 and TRBJ2-3, with D possibly called TRBD1 or TRBD2 (5 bases each). Trimming pared 6 bases from V and 6 bases from J, leaving 19 bases between. This CDR3 comprises 14 residues. Germline V gives CDR1 SQVTM, CDR2 ANQGSEA. The CDR3 DNA is TGCAGCGTCAAAGAGGGGTCGGGGATCGATACGCAGTATTTT. It codes for CSVKEGSGIDTQYF.

This clone was seen repeatedly, ten times or more. This chain joins TRBV9 and TRBJ2-1; D is possibly TRBD2 (6 bases). The CDR3 runs to 17 residues. Germline assignment: CDR1 SGDLS and CDR2 YYNGEE. V was pared by 0 bases and J by 4 bases, with 17 bases between. DNA for the CDR3: TGTGCCAGCAGCGTAGGATCGCTAGCGCCAGGTTACAATGAGCAGTTCTTC. Protein sequence: CASSVGSLAPGYNEQFF. The complete variable domain, with remaining parts taken from reference TRBV9 and TRBJ2-1, reads DSGVTQTPKHLITATGQRVTLRCSPRSGDLSVYWYQQSLDQGLQFLIQYYNGEERAKGNILERFSAQQFPDLHSELNLSSLELGDSALYFCASSVGSLAPGYNEQFFGPGTRLTVL.

The rearrangement links TRBV7-2 to TRBJ1-3; D is unresolved. Germline-derived CDR1 and CDR2 are SGHTA and FQGNSA. The CDR3 has 18 amino acids. The ends were cut back, 1 base at V and 2 bases at J, with 18 bases in the middle. The CDR3 reads CASSLVSLSGGAGNTIYF. In nucleotides, the CDR3 is TGTGCCAGCAGCTTAGTTAGTCTTTCTGGCGGAGCTGGAAACACCATATATTTT.

Many counts were recorded for this clone. The J gene is TRBJ2-1, the V gene TRBV18; D is unresolved. Trimming took off 2 bases at V and 8 bases at J, with 7 bases between the two ends. The V gene's germline CDR1 is KGHSH and CDR2 LQKENI. The CDR3 runs to 12 residues. CDR3 sequence (DNA): TGTGCCAGCTCACCAAACTTAGATGAGCAGTTCTTC. Its protein product is CASSPNLDEQFF.

The V call is TRBV9, the J call TRBJ2-3; D call uncertain. V was shortened by 2 bases and J by 5 bases, with 6 bases between the two germline ends. This CDR3 is built from 12 residues. Germline V CDR1 and CDR2: SGDLS, YYNGEE. DNA for the CDR3: TGTGCCAGCAGCGTGGGTCTAGATACGCAGTATTTT. It yields the protein CASSVGLDTQYF. Variable domain in full (rest from reference TRBV9 and TRBJ2-3): DSGVTQTPKHLITATGQRVTLRCSPRSGDLSVYWYQQSLDQGLQFLIQYYNGEERAKGNILERFSAQQFPDLHSELNLSSLELGDSALYFCASSVGLDTQYFGPGTRLTVL.

This clone was observed once. The CDR3 DNA is TGTGCCAGCAGTTACATAGCGGGAGCTGACGAGCAGTACTTC. It specifies CASSYIAGADEQYF. The chain has TRBV6-5 and TRBJ2-7, with 9 bases aligning to TRBD2. V was clipped by 2 bases and J by 5 bases; unmatched bases: 4. CDR1 is MNHEY and CDR2 is SVGAGI in the germline V gene. This CDR3 region has 14 residues.

This clone was detected many times. This chain uses TRBV7-9 with TRBJ2-3; no definite D call. The length of the CDR3 is 15 residues. Germline V gene data show CDR1 as SEHNR and CDR2 as FQNEAQ (reference sequence). V was clipped by 1 base and J by 1 base, with 9 bases between them. CDR3 nucleotides: TGTGCCAGCAGCTTAGTCAACGTGGGCACAGATACGCAGTATTTT. Protein: CASSLVNVGTDTQYF.

The CDR3 loop reads CASSGEHQETQYF. The CDR3 bases are TGTGCCAGCAGTGGGGAACATCAAGAGACCCAGTACTTC. The chain joins TRBV25-1 to TRBJ2-5, with D hard to call. This CDR3 comprises 13 residues. Trimming removed 4 bases from V and 2 bases from J, with 8 bases in between. Looked up from germline, CDR1 is MGHDK and CDR2 is SYGVNS. The full variable domain, rest sourced from reference TRBV25-1 and TRBJ2-5, is EADIYQTPRYLVIGTGKKITLECSQTMGHDKMYWYQQDPGMELHLIHYSYGVNSTEKGDLSSESTVSRIRTEHFPLTLESARPSHTSQYLCASSGEHQETQYFGPGTRLLVL.

The chain employs TRBV6-5 and TRBJ1-2; D is unclear. Germline CDR1 reads MNHEY; CDR2 reads SVGAGI. The ends were cut back, 5 bases at V and 7 bases at J, with 17 bases in the middle. The CDR3 loop spans 14 amino acids. The CDR3 sequence is CASSAGVSLFGYTF. CDR3 nucleotides: TGTGCCAGCAGTGCGGGAGTATCACTGTTTGGCTACACCTTC.

The V gene is TRBV28, the J gene TRBJ1-2; 10 nucleotides agree with TRBD1. The CDR3 is 15 residues long. V lost 6 bases to trimming and J lost 8 bases; unmatched junction nucleotides: 12. CDR1 MDHEN and CDR2 SYDVKM come from the germline V gene. The CDR3: CASRHPGQGRLGYTF. For the CDR3, the DNA is TGTGCCAGCAGGCATCCGGGACAGGGGCGCCTGGGCTACACCTTC.

The DNA for the CDR3 is TGTGCCAGCAGCTTACCCCTTCCTTCAACTAGCGGGGTCTCCTACGAGCAGTACTTC. Its protein is CASSLPLPSTSGVSYEQYF. V and J are TRBV7-9 and TRBJ2-7; 10 nucleotides line up with TRBD2. V lost 2 bases and J lost 0; bases outside the gene matches: 13. CDR1 and CDR2 from the germline V gene are SEHNR and FQNEAQ (reference sequence). The CDR3 has 19 residues.

CDR3 nucleotide sequence: TGTGCCAGCAGCTTGGTCAGGGCTAACGAGCAGTACTTC. Amino acid sequence: CASSLVRANEQYF. The chain carries TRBV11-2 and TRBJ2-7; possibly TRBD1 for D (5 bases). In germline, CDR1 is SGHAT, CDR2 FQNNGV. V gave up 3 bases and J gave up 5 bases, with 11 bases separating them. This CDR3 spans 13 amino acids.

The chain is built from TRBV10-1 and TRBJ2-1; the match to TRBD1 covers 9 bases. Germline CDR1 is WNHNN and CDR2 is SYGVQD (reference sequence). V shed 6 bases and J 8 bases; nucleotides not matched to a gene: 14. The CDR3 has 16 amino acids. CDR3 sequence reads: CASSTPGQGTLDEQFF. The CDR3 coding sequence is TGCGCCAGCAGCACCCCGGGACAGGGTACCTTAGATGAGCAGTTCTTC.